This passage covers 29 T cell receptor beta chains from one sample sequenced in a study of cytomegalovirus exposure and HLA in healthy donors. Primers included in the PCR were 60 Vbeta and 13 Jbeta primers. TCRdb's table, derived via immunoSEQ multiplex PCR, lists solely in-frame clones and lacks some. The repertoire holds about 160,000 clones, around 79% seen once, with approximately 3.7% in the top ten. The sample was PBMCs. All receptors derive from a human donor in good health.

This clone was picked up one time. The chain recombines TRBV19 with TRBJ2-2, with TRBD2 as a possible D gene (5 bases). V was clipped by 8 bases and J by 9 bases, with 19 bases between them. Germline CDR1 reads LNHDA; CDR2 reads SQIVND (reference sequence). The CDR3 is made up of 14 amino acids. The CDR3 DNA sequence: TGTGCCAGTTCCAAAACTAGTGGGATTCGGGAGCTGTTTTTT. Translated: CASSKTSGIRELFF.

This clone was counted only a few times. For the CDR3, the DNA is TGTGCCAGCAGGGGGCACACTGAAGCTTTCTTT. Amino acids: CASRGHTEAFF. The chain carries TRBV6-5 and TRBJ1-1, with D possibly matching TRBD1 (5 bases). The CDR3 length is 11 residues. Germline lookup yields CDR1 MNHEY and CDR2 SVGAGI. V was shortened by 6 bases and J by 3 bases, with 5 bases between the two germline ends.

This sequence joins TRBV18 and TRBJ1-3; unclear D gene. Germline lookup yields CDR1 KGHSH and CDR2 LQKENI. V lost 2 bases, J lost 1 base, and 9 bases lay in between. The CDR3 extends over 15 amino acids. The CDR3 region is CASSPNQDSGNTIYF. The CDR3 region has the DNA TGTGCCAGCTCACCAAATCAGGATTCTGGAAACACCATATATTTT.

The rearrangement uses TRBV6-4 and TRBJ2-7, with TRBD2 matching 7 bases. Germline CDR1 is MRHNA and CDR2 is SNTAGT. The CDR3 is 13 amino acids. J was trimmed by 1 base and V by 7 bases; bases with no gene match: 4. The CDR3 sequence: CASTILASYEQYF. CDR3 sequence (DNA): TGTGCCAGCACCATACTAGCGTCCTACGAGCAGTACTTC.

This clone has only a few counts. This chain uses TRBV6-6 with TRBJ1-5, with 7 bases aligning to TRBD1. CDR1 and CDR2 (germline): MNHNY, SVGAGI (reference sequence). This CDR3 spans 16 amino acids. The J segment lost 6 bases and the V segment lost 7 bases, leaving 15 bases of the junction unmatched. The CDR3 DNA follows: TGTGCCAGCATTCAGAGGGGGCAGGGATCGGCTCAGCCCCAGCATTTT. Translation: CASIQRGQGSAQPQHF.

This clone was counted once. The gene calls are TRBV6-5 and TRBJ1-2; a possible D gene is TRBD1 (5 bases). Germline assignment: CDR1 MNHEY and CDR2 SVGAGI. The V gene lost 6 bases and the J gene lost 4 bases, with 12 bases spanning the gap. The CDR3 runs to 13 residues. The CDR3 bases are TGTGCCAGCAGGCCATTAAGGGGCTATGGCTACACCTTC. This gives the protein CASRPLRGYGYTF.

V is TRBV13 and J is TRBJ2-7; 9 bases line up with TRBD1. The CDR3 totals 14 residues. V dropped 5 bases and J dropped 3; count of bases not matched to a gene: 5. From germline, CDR1 is PRHDT and CDR2 FYEKMQ (reference sequence). The CDR3 nucleotides read TGTGCCAGCAGCCTACGGGACAGGGACTACGAGCAGTACTTC. Protein sequence: CASSLRDRDYEQYF.

This chain joins TRBV27 and TRBJ2-7; 9 nucleotides match TRBD1. Losses at the gene ends were 7 bases for V and 5 bases for J; bases not matched to a gene: 9. The germline CDR1 and CDR2 sequences are MNHEY and SMNVEV (reference sequence). CDR3 length equals 14 residues. The CDR3 is CASIGGQGLDEQYF. In DNA form, the CDR3 reads TGTGCCAGCATCGGGGGACAGGGCTTGGACGAGCAGTACTTC.

The chain uses TRBV18 and TRBJ1-2; 7 bases are shared with TRBD1. V trimming: 3 bases; J trimming: 7 bases; junction bases outside the gene matches: 8. Germline CDR1 and CDR2: KGHSH and LQKENI. This CDR3 has 14 amino acids. The CDR3 region has the DNA TGTGCCAGCTCACCCCTTGACAGGGCAGGTGGCTACACCTTC. Protein product: CASSPLDRAGGYTF.

V gene TRBV15 combines with J gene TRBJ2-2; 8 nucleotides line up with TRBD2. The germline V gene has CDR1 LNHNV and CDR2 YYDKDF (reference sequence). V shed 0 bases, J shed 5 bases, and the junction held 2 bases outside the gene matches. The CDR3 is made up of 15 amino acids. The CDR3 reads CATSRDLAGTGELFF. In DNA, the CDR3 is TGTGCCACCAGCAGAGATTTAGCGGGGACCGGGGAGCTGTTTTTT.

The chain links TRBV19 to TRBJ2-2; 10 positions agree with TRBD1. The CDR3 covers 16 residues. Germline CDR1 LNHDA, CDR2 SQIVND (reference sequence). V shed 5 bases, J shed 4 bases, and the junction held 7 bases outside the gene matches. This CDR3 is CASSVDRGRATGELFF. CDR3 nucleotide sequence: TGTGCCAGTAGTGTTGACAGGGGGCGCGCCACCGGGGAGCTGTTTTTT.

The J gene is TRBJ2-5, the V gene TRBV7-7, with TRBD2 identical over 8 bases. In germline, CDR1 is SSHAT, CDR2 FNYEAQ (reference sequence). Trimming at V came to 1 base and at J to 1 base, leaving 2 bases not matched to a gene. CDR3 length: 15 amino acids. CDR3 in DNA: TGTGCCAGCAGCTTAGTTGCGGGGGGCCAAGAGACCCAGTACTTC. Protein: CASSLVAGGQETQYF.

The V gene is TRBV5-4, the J gene TRBJ2-7; D call uncertain. Trimming cost V 3 bases and J 5 bases, with 12 bases left between them. The V gene's germline CDR1 is SGHNT and CDR2 YYREEE (reference sequence). The CDR3 runs 13 residues. The CDR3 DNA is TGTGCCAGCAGCTCCACGTCGAGCCACGAGCAGTACTTC. It is translated as CASSSTSSHEQYF.

The chain couples TRBV2 to TRBJ1-5; 7 bases are shared with TRBD1. The CDR3 has 17 residues. V gave up 6 bases and J gave up 4 bases; unmatched junction bases: 15. Germline CDR1 and CDR2: SNHLY and FYNNEI. The CDR3 region has the DNA TGTGCCAGCAGGGCGCTTCCAGGGGGAAGTAAGAATCAGCCCCAGCATTTT. Encoded protein: CASRALPGGSKNQPQHF.

This chain joins TRBV7-9 and TRBJ2-1, with TRBD2 matching 12 bases. The V gene's germline CDR1 is SEHNR and CDR2 FQNEAQ (reference sequence). The length of the CDR3 is 18 residues. The ends lost 2 bases at V and 1 base at J; junction bases unmatched: 6. The CDR3 is CASSLPSGGAESYNEQFF. DNA for the CDR3: TGTGCCAGCAGCTTACCTAGCGGGGGGGCCGAATCCTACAATGAGCAGTTCTTC.

V is TRBV7-2 and J is TRBJ2-1; D uncertain. This CDR3 comprises 15 residues. Germline values: CDR1 SGHTA, CDR2 FQGNSA. Trimming removed 4 bases from V and 5 bases from J, with 15 bases in between. CDR3 sequence reads: CASSSPTVANNEQFF. Here the CDR3 DNA reads TGTGCCAGCAGCTCGCCAACCGTAGCCAACAATGAGCAGTTCTTC.

This chain uses TRBV6-1 with TRBJ1-5, with D possibly matching TRBD1 (5 bases). V shed 2 bases and J shed 5 bases, with 10 bases lying between them. The CDR3 contains 14 residues. Looked up from germline, CDR1 is MNHNS and CDR2 is SASEGT. The CDR3 region is CASSELAGHQPQHF. CDR3 in DNA: TGTGCCAGCAGTGAATTGGCAGGGCATCAGCCCCAGCATTTT.

In this sample, this clone turned up once. The CDR3 here is CASSLSGYYNEQFF. The CDR3 DNA reads TGCGCCAGCAGCTTAAGCGGGTACTACAATGAGCAGTTCTTC. This chain joins TRBV5-1 and TRBJ2-1; perhaps TRBD2 as D (6 bases). V dropped 2 bases and J dropped 3 bases, with 9 bases sitting between them. The CDR3 extends over 14 amino acids. The V gene's germline CDR1 is SGHRS and CDR2 YFSETQ.

J is TRBJ2-1 and V is TRBV29-1; D perhaps matches TRBD1 (6 bases). Germline CDR1 is SQVTM and CDR2 is ANQGSEA. The V end lost 5 bases, the J end lost 8 bases, and 16 bases lay between the germline ends. This CDR3 is built from 13 residues. The DNA of the CDR3 is TGCAGCGTTATACTACGGCAGGGGCATGAGCAGTTCTTC. Protein: CSVILRQGHEQFF.

A word on this clone: The sample contains more than one DNA sequence encoding this CDR3. The gene calls are TRBV27 and TRBJ2-1; TRBD2 agrees at 11 bases. The V segment lost 5 bases and the J segment 5 bases; nucleotides outside the gene matches: 5. Germline loops: CDR1 MNHEY, CDR2 SMNVEV (reference sequence). This CDR3 region has 15 residues. This chain's CDR3 is CASSLGTSGNNEQFF. DNA for the CDR3: TGTGCCAGCAGTCTCGGGACTAGCGGAAACAATGAGCAGTTCTTC.

The table lists this clone with a count of one. The CDR3 coding sequence is TGTGCCAGCAGTGTGCCGGGACAGGGGTACCATCAGCCCCAGCATTTT. Encoded protein: CASSVPGQGYHQPQHF. This sequence joins TRBV6-1 and TRBJ1-5; 10 bases align to TRBD1. Per the germline V gene, CDR1 is MNHNS and CDR2 is SASEGT. The CDR3 runs to 16 residues. With 4 bases clipped from V and 5 bases from J, the junction kept 8 bases outside the gene matches.

The V and J genes are TRBV28 and TRBJ1-2; TRBD1 matches at 8 bases. V lost 5 bases and J lost 4; bases outside the gene matches: 9. The CDR3 length is 15 residues. The germline gives CDR1 MDHEN, CDR2 SYDVKM. CDR3 nucleotide sequence: TGTGCCAGCAGTACCCCGACAGGGGCTGGCTATGGCTACACCTTC. Its protein product is CASSTPTGAGYGYTF.

This clone came up once. V is TRBV27 and J is TRBJ2-1; D remains unclear. This CDR3 region has 13 residues. V was shortened by 2 bases and J by 7 bases, with 9 bases between the two germline ends. Per the germline V gene, CDR1 is MNHEY and CDR2 is SMNVEV (reference sequence). The CDR3 bases are TGTGCCAGCAGTTTACCCCCACAAAATGAGCAGTTCTTC. It translates to CASSLPPQNEQFF.

The rearrangement links TRBV19 to TRBJ1-1, with 7 bases lining up with TRBD1. Germline assignment: CDR1 LNHDA and CDR2 SQIVND (reference sequence). V was pared by 5 bases and J by 2 bases, with 11 bases of the junction left unmatched. The CDR3 is made up of 16 amino acids. As DNA, the CDR3 is TGTGCCAGTAGTCGATGGGGTCAGGGGGTTAACACTGAAGCTTTCTTT. It specifies CASSRWGQGVNTEAFF. Full variable domain (remainder filled in from reference TRBV19 and TRBJ1-1): DGGITQSPKYLFRKEGQNVTLSCEQNLNHDAMYWYRQDPGQGLRLIYYSQIVNDFQKGDIAEGYSVSREKKESFPLTVTSAQKNPTAFYLCASSRWGQGVNTEAFFGQGTRLTVV.

The CDR3 bases are TGCGCCAGCAGCCAAGAGCGGGACAGGGGGGCCTACGAGCAGTACTTC. Translation: CASSQERDRGAYEQYF. The V call is TRBV4-1, the J call TRBJ2-7, with 11 bases aligning to TRBD1. Germline V gene sequence: CDR1 MGHRA, CDR2 YSYEKL. This CDR3 spans 16 amino acids. V was pared by 0 bases and J by 2 bases, with 3 bases of the junction left unmatched.

The chain joins TRBV7-2 to TRBJ2-3; no definite D call. Germline loops: CDR1 SGHTA, CDR2 FQGNSA. V lost 5 bases and J 10 bases, leaving 13 bases between the germline ends. This CDR3 has 12 amino acids. The DNA for the CDR3 is TGTGCCAGCAGCCTTGTTGGAGTCGCGCAGTATTTT. Translation: CASSLVGVAQYF.

The V and J genes are TRBV4-1 and TRBJ1-2; D is unclear. The CDR3 runs to 19 residues. Trimming cost V 1 base and J 8 bases, with 29 bases left between them. Germline V gene sequence: CDR1 MGHRA, CDR2 YSYEKL. CDR3 in amino acids: CASSQVFRRLETRQWGYTF. As DNA, the CDR3 is TGCGCCAGCAGCCAAGTATTTCGCAGGCTGGAAACCCGCCAATGGGGCTACACCTTC.

V and J are TRBV7-7 and TRBJ1-5, with D possibly being TRBD1 (6 bases). Trimming pared 3 bases from V and 2 bases from J, leaving 20 bases between. Per the germline V gene, CDR1 is SSHAT and CDR2 is FNYEAQ (reference sequence). This CDR3 is built from 18 residues. The CDR3 nucleotides read TGTGCCAGCAGCTTCAGGGGACGCTCTATGTTGGGCAATCAGCCCCAGCATTTT. Protein: CASSFRGRSMLGNQPQHF.

The chain joins TRBV11-2 to TRBJ1-4; D possibly corresponds to TRBD1 (5 bases). Germline loops: CDR1 SGHAT, CDR2 FQNNGV. This CDR3 is 15 amino acids long. Trimming left V 4 bases short and J 6 bases short, with 15 bases between. This CDR3 reads CASSYPGGFDEKLFF. CDR3 nucleotides: TGTGCCAGCAGCTATCCTGGGGGGTTTGATGAAAAACTGTTTTTT. The whole variable domain, remainder taken from reference TRBV11-2 and TRBJ1-4, is EAGVAQSPRYKIIEKRQSVAFWCNPISGHATLYWYQQILGQGPKLLIQFQNNGVVDDSQLPKDRFSAERLKGVDSTLKIQPAKLEDSAVYLCASSYPGGFDEKLFFGSGTQLSVL.